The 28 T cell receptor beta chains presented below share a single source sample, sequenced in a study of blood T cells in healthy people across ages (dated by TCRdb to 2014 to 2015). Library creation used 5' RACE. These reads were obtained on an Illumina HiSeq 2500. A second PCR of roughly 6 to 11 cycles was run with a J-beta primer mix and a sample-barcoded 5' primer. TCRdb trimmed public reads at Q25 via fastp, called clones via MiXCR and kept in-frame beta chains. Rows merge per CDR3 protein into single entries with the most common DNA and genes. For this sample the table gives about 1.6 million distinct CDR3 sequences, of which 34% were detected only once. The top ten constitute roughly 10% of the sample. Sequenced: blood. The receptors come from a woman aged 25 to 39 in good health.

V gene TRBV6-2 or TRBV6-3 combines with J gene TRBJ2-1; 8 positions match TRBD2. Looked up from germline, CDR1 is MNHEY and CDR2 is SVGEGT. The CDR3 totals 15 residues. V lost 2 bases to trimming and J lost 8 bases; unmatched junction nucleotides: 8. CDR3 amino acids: CASSYVRGGAYEQFF. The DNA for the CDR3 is TGTGCCAGCAGTTACGTCCGGGGGGGGGCTTATGAGCAGTTCTTC.

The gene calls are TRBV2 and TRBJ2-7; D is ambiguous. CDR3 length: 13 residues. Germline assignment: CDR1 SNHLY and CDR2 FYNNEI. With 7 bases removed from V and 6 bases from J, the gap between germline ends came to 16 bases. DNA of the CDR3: TGTGCCAGCACTGAGTACCCGGCAGGCGAGCAGTACTTC. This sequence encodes CASTEYPAGEQYF.

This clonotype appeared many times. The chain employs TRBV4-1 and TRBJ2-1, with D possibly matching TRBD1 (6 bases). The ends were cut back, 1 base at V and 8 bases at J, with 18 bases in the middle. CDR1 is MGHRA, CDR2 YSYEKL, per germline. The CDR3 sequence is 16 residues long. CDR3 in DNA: TGCGCCAGCAGCCAAGTAATGTCGGGCAGGGGAGATGAGCAGTTCTTC. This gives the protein CASSQVMSGRGDEQFF.

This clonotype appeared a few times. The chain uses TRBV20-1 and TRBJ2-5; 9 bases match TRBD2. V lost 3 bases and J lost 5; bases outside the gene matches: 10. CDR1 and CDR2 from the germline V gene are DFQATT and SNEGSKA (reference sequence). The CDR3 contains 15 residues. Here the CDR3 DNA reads TGCAGTGCTAGCGTAATAGCGGGGGCAGGGGAGACCCAGTACTTC. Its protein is CSASVIAGAGETQYF.

The CDR3 loop reads CASSLRTMSEAFF. The CDR3 DNA follows: TGTGCCAGCAGTCTTAGAACAATGTCGGAAGCTTTCTTT. The chain links TRBV3-1 to TRBJ1-1; D is unresolved. Between the trimmed V and J ends, which lost 6 bases and 8 bases, there was a span of 16 bases. This CDR3 spans 13 amino acids. From germline, CDR1 is LGHDT and CDR2 YNNKEL (reference sequence).

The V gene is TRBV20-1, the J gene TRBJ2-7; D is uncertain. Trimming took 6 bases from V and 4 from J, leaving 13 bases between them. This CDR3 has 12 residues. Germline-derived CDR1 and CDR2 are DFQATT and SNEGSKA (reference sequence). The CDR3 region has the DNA TGCAGTGCCTTTAGATCAGCTTACGAGCAGTACTTC. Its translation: CSAFRSAYEQYF.

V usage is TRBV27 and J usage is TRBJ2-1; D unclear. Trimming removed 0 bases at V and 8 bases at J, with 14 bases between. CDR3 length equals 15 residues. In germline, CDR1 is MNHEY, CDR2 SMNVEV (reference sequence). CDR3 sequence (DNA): TGTGCCAGCAGTTTATCGAAGGTTCGAGGTGATGAGCAGTTCTTC. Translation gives CASSLSKVRGDEQFF.

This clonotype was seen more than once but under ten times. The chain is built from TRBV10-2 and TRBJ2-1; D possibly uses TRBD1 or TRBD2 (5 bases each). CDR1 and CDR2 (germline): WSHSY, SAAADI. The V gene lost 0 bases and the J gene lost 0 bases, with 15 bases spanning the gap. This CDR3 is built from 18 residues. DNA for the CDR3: TGCGCCAGCAGTGAGTCGAGGGACCCCTTTAGCTCCTACAATGAGCAGTTCTTC. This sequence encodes CASSESRDPFSSYNEQFF.

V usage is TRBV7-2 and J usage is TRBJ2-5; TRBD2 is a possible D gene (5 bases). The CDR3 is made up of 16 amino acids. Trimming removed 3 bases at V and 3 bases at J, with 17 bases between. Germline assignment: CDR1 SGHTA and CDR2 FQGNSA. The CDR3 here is CASSFGMGSSKETQYF. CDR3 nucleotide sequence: TGTGCCAGCAGCTTTGGAATGGGGAGTTCTAAAGAGACCCAGTACTTC.

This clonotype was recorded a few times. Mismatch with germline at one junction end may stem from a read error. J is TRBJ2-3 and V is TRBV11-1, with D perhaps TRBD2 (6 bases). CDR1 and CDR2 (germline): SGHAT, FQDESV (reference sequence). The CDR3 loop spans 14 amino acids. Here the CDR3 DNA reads TGTGCCAGCAGCTTTGCGGGGCGCACAGATACGCGGTATTTT. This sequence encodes CASSFAGRTDTRYF.

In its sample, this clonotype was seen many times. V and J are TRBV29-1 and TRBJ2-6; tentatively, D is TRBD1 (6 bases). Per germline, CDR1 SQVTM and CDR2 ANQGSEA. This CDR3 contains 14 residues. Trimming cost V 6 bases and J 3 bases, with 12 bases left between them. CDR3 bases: TGCAGCGTCCAGCAGGGGATTGGGGCCAACGTCCTGACTTTC. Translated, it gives CSVQQGIGANVLTF.

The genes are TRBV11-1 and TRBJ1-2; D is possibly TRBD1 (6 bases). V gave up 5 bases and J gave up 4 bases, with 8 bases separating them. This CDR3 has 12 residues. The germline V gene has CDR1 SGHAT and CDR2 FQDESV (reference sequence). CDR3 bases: TGTGCCAGCAGCAGGGACATCTATGGCTACACCTTC. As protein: CASSRDIYGYTF.

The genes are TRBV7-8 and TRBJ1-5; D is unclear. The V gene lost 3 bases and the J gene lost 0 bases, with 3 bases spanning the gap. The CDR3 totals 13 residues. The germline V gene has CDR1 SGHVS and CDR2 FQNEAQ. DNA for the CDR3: TGTGCCAGCAGCTTTATTAGCAATCAGCCCCAGCATTTT. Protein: CASSFISNQPQHF.

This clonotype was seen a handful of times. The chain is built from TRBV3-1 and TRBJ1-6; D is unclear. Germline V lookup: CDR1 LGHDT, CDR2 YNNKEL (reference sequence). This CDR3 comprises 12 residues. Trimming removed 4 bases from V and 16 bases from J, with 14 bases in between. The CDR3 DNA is TGTGCCAGCAGCCTAAGAGGAGAGGGTCTCCACTTT. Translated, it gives CASSLRGEGLHF.

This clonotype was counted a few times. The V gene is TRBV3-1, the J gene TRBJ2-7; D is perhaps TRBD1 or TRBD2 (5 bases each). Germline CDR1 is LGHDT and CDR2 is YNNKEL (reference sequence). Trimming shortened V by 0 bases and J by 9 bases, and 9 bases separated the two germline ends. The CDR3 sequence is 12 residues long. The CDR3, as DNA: TGTGCCAGCAGCCAAGAGGGGGTGGTGCAGTACTTC. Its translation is CASSQEGVVQYF.

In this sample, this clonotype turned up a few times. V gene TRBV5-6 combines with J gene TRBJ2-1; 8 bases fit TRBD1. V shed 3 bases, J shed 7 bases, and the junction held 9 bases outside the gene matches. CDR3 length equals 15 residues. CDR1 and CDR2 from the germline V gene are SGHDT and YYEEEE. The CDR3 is CASSSWTGKSNEQFF. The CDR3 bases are TGTGCCAGCAGCTCTTGGACAGGGAAGTCGAATGAGCAGTTCTTC.

This CDR3 is CSVWGQARSSYEQYF. CDR3 nucleotide sequence: TGCAGTGTATGGGGACAGGCGCGAAGCTCCTACGAGCAGTACTTC. V gene TRBV20-1 combines with J gene TRBJ2-7; 8 bases are shared with TRBD1. The CDR3 totals 15 residues. V shed 7 bases and J 0 bases; nucleotides not matched to a gene: 11. The germline CDR1 and CDR2 sequences are DFQATT and SNEGSKA (reference sequence).

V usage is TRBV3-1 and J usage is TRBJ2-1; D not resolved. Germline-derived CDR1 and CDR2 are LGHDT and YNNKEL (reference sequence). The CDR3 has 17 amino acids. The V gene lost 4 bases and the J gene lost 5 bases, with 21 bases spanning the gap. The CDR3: CASSPAWSRAYDNEQFF. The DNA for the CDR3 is TGTGCCAGCAGCCCCGCATGGAGCCGGGCGTATGACAATGAGCAGTTCTTC.

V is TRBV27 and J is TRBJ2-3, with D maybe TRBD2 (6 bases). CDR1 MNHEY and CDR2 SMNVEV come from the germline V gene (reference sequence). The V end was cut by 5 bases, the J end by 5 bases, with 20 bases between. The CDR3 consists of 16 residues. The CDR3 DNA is TGTGCCAGCAGTCCTAATTTGGGGGGAGGAGGAGATACGCAGTATTTT. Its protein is CASSPNLGGGGDTQYF.

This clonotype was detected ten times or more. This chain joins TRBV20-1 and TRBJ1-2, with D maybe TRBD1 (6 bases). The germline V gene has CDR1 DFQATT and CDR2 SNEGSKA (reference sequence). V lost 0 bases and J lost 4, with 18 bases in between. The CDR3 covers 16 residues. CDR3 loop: CSARDSTRGAGYGYTF. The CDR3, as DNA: TGCAGTGCTAGAGATTCTACCCGGGGGGCGGGCTATGGCTACACCTTC.

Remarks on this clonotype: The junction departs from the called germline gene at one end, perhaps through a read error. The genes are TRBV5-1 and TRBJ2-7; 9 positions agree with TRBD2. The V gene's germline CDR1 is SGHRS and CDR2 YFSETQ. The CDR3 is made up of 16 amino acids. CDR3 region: CASSLGLRGGFYEQDF. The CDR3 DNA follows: TGCGCCAGCAGCTTGGGGTTGCGGGGGGGCTTTTACGAGCAGGACTTC.

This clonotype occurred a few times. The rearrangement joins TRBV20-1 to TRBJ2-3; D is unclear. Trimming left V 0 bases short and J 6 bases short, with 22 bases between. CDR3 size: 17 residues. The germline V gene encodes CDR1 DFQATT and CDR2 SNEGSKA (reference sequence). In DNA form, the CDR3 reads TGCAGTGCTAGAGATGAGATGAAGGGATCCTGGTTGGATACGCAGTATTTT. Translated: CSARDEMKGSWLDTQYF.

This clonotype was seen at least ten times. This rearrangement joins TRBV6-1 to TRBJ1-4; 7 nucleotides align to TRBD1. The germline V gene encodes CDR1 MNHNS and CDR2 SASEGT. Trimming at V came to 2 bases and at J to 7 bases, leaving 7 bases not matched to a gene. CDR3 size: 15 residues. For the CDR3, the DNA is TGTGCCAGCAGTGAAAGACAGGGAGGCGTTGAAAAACTGTTTTTT. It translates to CASSERQGGVEKLFF.

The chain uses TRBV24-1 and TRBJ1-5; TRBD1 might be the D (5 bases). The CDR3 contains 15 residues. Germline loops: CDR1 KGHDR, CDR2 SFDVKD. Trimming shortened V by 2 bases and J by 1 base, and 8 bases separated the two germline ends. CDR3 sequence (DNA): TGTGCCACCAGTGATTCCAGACAGAGCAATCAGCCCCAGCATTTT. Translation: CATSDSRQSNQPQHF.

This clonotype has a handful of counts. Here the CDR3 DNA reads TGTGCCAGCAAGGGACTTATGGGTTACAATGAGCAGTTCTTC. Translating gives CASKGLMGYNEQFF. The V call is TRBV27, the J call TRBJ2-1; D is perhaps TRBD2 (6 bases). Trimming took off 7 bases at V and 4 bases at J, with 14 bases between the two ends. Looked up from germline, CDR1 is MNHEY and CDR2 is SMNVEV (reference sequence). This CDR3 spans 14 amino acids.

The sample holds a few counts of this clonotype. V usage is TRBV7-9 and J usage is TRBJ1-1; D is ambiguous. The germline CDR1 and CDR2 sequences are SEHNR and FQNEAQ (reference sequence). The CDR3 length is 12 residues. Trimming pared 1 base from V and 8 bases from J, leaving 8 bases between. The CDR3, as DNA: TGTGCCAGCAGCTTAGTGGGCGGAGAAGCTTTCTTT. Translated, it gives CASSLVGGEAFF.

The CDR3 region is CASSSRTGVNYGYTF. In DNA, the CDR3 is TGTGCCAGCAGCTCACGGACAGGGGTCAACTATGGCTACACCTTC. The V gene is TRBV5-4, the J gene TRBJ1-2, with TRBD1 matching 9 bases. The V gene end was trimmed by 3 bases and the J gene end by 2 bases; junction bases not matched to a gene: 5. Germline loops: CDR1 SGHNT, CDR2 YYREEE (reference sequence). The CDR3 consists of 15 residues.

The CDR3 sequence is CASRTGPEAFF. The CDR3 bases are TGTGCCTCCCGGACAGGGCCTGAAGCTTTCTTT. V is TRBV30 and J is TRBJ1-1, with 8 positions matching TRBD1. With V trimmed by 7 bases and J by 6 bases, 4 bases remained unmatched. The CDR3 covers 11 residues. Germline CDR1 is GTSNPN and CDR2 is SVGIG (reference sequence).